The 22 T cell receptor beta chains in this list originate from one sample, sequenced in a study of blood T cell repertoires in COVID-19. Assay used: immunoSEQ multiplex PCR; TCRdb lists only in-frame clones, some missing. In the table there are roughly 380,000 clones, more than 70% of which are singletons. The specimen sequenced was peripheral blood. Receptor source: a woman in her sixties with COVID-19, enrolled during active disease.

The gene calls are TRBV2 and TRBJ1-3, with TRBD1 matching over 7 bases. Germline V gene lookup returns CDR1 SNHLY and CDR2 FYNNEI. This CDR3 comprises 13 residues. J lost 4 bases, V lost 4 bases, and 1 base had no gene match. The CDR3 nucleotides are TGTGCCAGCAGTGGGACAGGCGGAAACACCATATATTTT. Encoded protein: CASSGTGGNTIYF.

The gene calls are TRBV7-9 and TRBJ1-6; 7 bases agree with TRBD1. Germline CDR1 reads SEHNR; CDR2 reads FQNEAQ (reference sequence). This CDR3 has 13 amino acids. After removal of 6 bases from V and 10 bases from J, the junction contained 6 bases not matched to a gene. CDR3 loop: CASSFDRASPLHF. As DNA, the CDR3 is TGTGCCAGCAGTTTCGACAGGGCCTCACCCCTCCACTTT.

The CDR3 region has the DNA TGTGCCAGCTCACCTGCGGACAGACAAGAGACCCAGTACTTC. Translated: CASSPADRQETQYF. The J gene is TRBJ2-5, the V gene TRBV18; a possible D gene is TRBD1 (6 bases). V lost 3 bases to trimming and J lost 2 bases, with 10 bases between them. CDR1 and CDR2 (germline): KGHSH, LQKENI. The CDR3 contains 14 residues.

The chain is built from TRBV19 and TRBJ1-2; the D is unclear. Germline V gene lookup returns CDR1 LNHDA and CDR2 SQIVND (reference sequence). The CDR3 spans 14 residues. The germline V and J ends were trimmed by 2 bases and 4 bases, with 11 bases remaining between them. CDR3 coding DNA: TGTGCCAGTAGTATACGTAAAGAGGGCTATGGCTACACCTTC. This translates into CASSIRKEGYGYTF.

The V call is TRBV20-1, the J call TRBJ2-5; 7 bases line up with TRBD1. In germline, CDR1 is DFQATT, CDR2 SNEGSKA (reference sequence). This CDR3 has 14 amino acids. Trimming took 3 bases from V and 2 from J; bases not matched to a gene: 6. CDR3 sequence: CSASFRRGQETQYF. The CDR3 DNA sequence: TGCAGTGCTAGTTTTCGCAGGGGGCAAGAGACCCAGTACTTC.

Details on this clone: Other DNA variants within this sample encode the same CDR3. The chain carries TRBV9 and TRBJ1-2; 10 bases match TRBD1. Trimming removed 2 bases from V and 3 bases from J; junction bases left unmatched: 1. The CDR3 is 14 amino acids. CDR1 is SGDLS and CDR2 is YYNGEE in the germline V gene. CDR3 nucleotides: TGTGCCAGCAGCGTGGGGACAGGGGACTATGGCTACACCTTC. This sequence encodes CASSVGTGDYGYTF.

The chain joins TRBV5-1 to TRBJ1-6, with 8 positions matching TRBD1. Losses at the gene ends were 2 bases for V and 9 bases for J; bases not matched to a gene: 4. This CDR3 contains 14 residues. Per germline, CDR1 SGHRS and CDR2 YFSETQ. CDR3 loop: CASSLQGGLSPLHF. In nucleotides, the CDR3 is TGCGCCAGCAGCTTACAGGGGGGACTTTCACCCCTCCACTTT.

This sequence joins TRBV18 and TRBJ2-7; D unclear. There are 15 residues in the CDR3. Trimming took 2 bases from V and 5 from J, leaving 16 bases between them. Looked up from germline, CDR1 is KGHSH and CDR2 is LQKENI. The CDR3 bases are TGTGCCAGCTCACCAAGAACAGATTTAGGTAACGAGCAGTACTTC. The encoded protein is CASSPRTDLGNEQYF.

The DNA of the CDR3 is TGTGCCAGCAGCTTATTAACTAGCGGGCGGATGGGGTGGGAGCAGTACTTC. This translates into CASSLLTSGRMGWEQYF. The chain recombines TRBV7-2 with TRBJ2-7; 9 bases agree with TRBD2. The CDR3 contains 17 residues. J gave up 7 bases and V 2 bases, and 15 bases lay outside the gene matches. Germline lookup yields CDR1 SGHTA and CDR2 FQGNSA.

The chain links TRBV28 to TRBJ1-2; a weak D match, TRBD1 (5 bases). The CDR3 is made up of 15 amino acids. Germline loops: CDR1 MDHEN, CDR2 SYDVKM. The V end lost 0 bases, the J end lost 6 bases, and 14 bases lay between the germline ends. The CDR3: CASSLWGRVWDGYTF. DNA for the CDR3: TGTGCCAGCAGTTTATGGGGCAGGGTTTGGGATGGCTACACCTTC.

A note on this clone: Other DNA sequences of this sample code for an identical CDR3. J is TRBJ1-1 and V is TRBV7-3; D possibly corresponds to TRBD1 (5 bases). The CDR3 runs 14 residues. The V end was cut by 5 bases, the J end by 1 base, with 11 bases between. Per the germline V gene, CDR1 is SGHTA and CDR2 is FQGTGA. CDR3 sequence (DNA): TGTGCCAGCAGCCCAGGGCCGGGGAACACTGAAGCTTTCTTT. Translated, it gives CASSPGPGNTEAFF.

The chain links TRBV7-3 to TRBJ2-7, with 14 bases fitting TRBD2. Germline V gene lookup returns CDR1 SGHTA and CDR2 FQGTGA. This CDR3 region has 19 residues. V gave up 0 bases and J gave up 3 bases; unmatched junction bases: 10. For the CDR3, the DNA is TGTGCCAGCAGCTTAACCGGACTAGCGGGGGGCGGCGGCAACTACGAGCAGTACTTC. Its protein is CASSLTGLAGGGGNYEQYF. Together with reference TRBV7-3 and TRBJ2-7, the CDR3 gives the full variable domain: GAGVSQTPSNKVTEKGKYVELRCDPISGHTALYWYRQSLGQGPEFLIYFQGTGAADDSGLPNDRFFAVRPEGSVSTLKIQRTERGDSAVYLCASSLTGLAGGGGNYEQYFGPGTRLTVT.

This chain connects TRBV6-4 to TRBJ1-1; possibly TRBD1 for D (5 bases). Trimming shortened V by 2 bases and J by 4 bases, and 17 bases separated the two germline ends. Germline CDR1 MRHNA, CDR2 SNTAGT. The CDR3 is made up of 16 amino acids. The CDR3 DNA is TGTGCCAGCAGTGACGGAATATCTGCGGGGGGCACTGAAGCTTTCTTT. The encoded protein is CASSDGISAGGTEAFF.

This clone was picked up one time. The CDR3 DNA follows: TGTGCCAGCTCACCACGGAGGGGAAGGGACACCATATATTTT. It yields the protein CASSPRRGRDTIYF. The rearrangement links TRBV18 to TRBJ1-3; possibly TRBD1 for D (5 bases). With 1 base removed from V and 8 bases from J, the gap between germline ends came to 12 bases. The germline V gene encodes CDR1 KGHSH and CDR2 LQKENI. The CDR3 runs 14 residues.

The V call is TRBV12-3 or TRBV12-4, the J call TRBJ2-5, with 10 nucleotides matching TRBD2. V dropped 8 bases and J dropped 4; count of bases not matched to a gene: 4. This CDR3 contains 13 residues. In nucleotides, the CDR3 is TGTGCCAGCTTCCAGCGGGGGGGAGAGACCCAGTACTTC. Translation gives CASFQRGGETQYF.

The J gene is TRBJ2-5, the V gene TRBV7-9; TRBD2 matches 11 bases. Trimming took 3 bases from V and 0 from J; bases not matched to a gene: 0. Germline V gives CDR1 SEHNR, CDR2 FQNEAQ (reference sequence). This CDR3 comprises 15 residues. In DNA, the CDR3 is TGTGCCAGCAGCTTGACTAGCGGGGACCAAGAGACCCAGTACTTC. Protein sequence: CASSLTSGDQETQYF.

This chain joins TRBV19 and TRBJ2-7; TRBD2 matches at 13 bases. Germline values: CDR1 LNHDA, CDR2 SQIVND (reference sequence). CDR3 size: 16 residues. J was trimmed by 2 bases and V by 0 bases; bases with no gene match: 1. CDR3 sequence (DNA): TGTGCCAGTAGTATAGAGGGGACTAGCGGGGCCTACGAGCAGTACTTC. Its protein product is CASSIEGTSGAYEQYF.

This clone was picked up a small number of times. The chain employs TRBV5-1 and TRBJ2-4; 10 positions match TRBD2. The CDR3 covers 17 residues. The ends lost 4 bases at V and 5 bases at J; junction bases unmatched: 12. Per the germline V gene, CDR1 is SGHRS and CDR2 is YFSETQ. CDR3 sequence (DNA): TGCGCCAGCAGCGAAGTTAGCGGGGGGCCAACTCAAAACATTCAGTACTTC. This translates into CASSEVSGGPTQNIQYF.

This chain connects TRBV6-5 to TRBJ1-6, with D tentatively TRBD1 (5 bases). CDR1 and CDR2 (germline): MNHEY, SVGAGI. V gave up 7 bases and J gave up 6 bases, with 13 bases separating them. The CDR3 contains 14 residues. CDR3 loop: CASKYRSANSPLHF. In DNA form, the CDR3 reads TGTGCCAGCAAGTACAGGTCCGCTAATTCACCCCTCCACTTT.

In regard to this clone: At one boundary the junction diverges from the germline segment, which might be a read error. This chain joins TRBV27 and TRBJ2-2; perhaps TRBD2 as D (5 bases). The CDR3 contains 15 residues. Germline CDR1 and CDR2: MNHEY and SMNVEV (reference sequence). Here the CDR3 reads CASSLSRGPRGELFF. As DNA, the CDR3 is TGTGCCAGCAGTCTATCTAGAGGGCCCAGAGGGGAGCTGTTTTTT.

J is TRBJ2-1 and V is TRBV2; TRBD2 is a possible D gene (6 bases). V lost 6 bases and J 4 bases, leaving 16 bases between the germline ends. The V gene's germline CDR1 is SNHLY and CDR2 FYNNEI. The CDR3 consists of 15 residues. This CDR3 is CASSGGPGPYNEQFF. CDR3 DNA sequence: TGTGCCAGCAGCGGGGGTCCCGGACCTTACAATGAGCAGTTCTTC.

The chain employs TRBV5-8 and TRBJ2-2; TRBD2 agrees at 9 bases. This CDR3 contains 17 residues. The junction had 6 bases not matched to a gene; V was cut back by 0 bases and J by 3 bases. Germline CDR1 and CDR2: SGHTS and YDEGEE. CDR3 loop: CASSLDLLAGHTGELFF. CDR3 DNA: TGTGCCAGCAGCTTGGATCTCCTAGCGGGGCACACCGGGGAGCTGTTTTTT.